The 10 T cell receptor beta chains given below trace back to one sample, sequenced in a study of early T cells in non-severe SARS-CoV-2 infection. Via MiXCR, TCRdb re-called the 5' RACE reads, giving one row per CDR3 protein. Counted here are some 96,000 distinct CDR3 sequences, about 15% occurring once; the ten biggest clones make up 4.5% to 7%. Sample: whole blood. Source of these receptors: an adult who was a healthcare worker with PCR-confirmed SARS-CoV-2 infection or an uninfected control (not recorded which).

The chain couples TRBV7-3 to TRBJ1-1, with D hard to call. Trimming shortened V by 10 bases and J by 0 bases, and 15 bases separated the two germline ends. Germline-derived CDR1 and CDR2 are SGHTA and FQGTGA. CDR3 length: 14 residues. CDR3 loop: CATKRQELNTEAFF. DNA for the CDR3: TGTGCCACCAAACGCCAGGAGCTGAACACTGAAGCTTTCTTT.

CDR3 residues: CASSLVTGRTDTQYF. The CDR3 bases are TGTGCCAGCAGCTTAGTAACAGGACGCACAGATACGCAGTATTTT. V usage is TRBV13 and J usage is TRBJ2-3, with a possible D match to TRBD1 (5 bases). This CDR3 has 15 amino acids. In germline, CDR1 is PRHDT, CDR2 FYEKMQ (reference sequence). V shed 1 base and J shed 1 base, with 9 bases lying between them.

The V and J genes are TRBV5-1 and TRBJ2-4, with 8 bases matching TRBD1. Germline lookup yields CDR1 SGHRS and CDR2 YFSETQ. This CDR3 spans 14 amino acids. Germline trimming cut 7 bases from V and 3 bases from J; bases unmatched to any gene: 6. CDR3 region: CASAGGADKNIQYF. DNA for the CDR3: TGCGCCAGCGCAGGGGGCGCAGACAAAAACATTCAGTACTTC.

At least ten counts were recorded for this clonotype. V usage is TRBV9 and J usage is TRBJ1-2; 9 nucleotides agree with TRBD1. In germline, CDR1 is SGDLS, CDR2 YYNGEE. The CDR3 has 14 amino acids. V was pared by 1 base and J by 6 bases, with 4 bases of the junction left unmatched. The CDR3, as DNA: TGTGCCAGCAGCGTATTGGGGACAGGGAATGGCTACACCTTC. Its protein is CASSVLGTGNGYTF.

This clonotype was seen repeatedly, ten times or more. V and J are TRBV5-1 and TRBJ2-1; no firm D call. Trimming took 2 bases from V and 0 from J, leaving 9 bases between them. Germline values: CDR1 SGHRS, CDR2 YFSETQ. This CDR3 region has 15 residues. The CDR3 loop reads CASSFWAVSYNEQFF. CDR3 sequence (DNA): TGCGCCAGCAGCTTCTGGGCGGTCTCCTACAATGAGCAGTTCTTC.

This clonotype was seen only a few times. The V and J genes are TRBV7-9 and TRBJ1-1, with D hard to call. From germline, CDR1 is SEHNR and CDR2 FQNEAQ (reference sequence). CDR3 size: 13 residues. The V gene lost 6 bases and the J gene lost 0 bases, with 8 bases spanning the gap. CDR3 sequence (DNA): TGTGCCAGCAGACCGGTCCTGAACACTGAAGCTTTCTTT. Amino acids: CASRPVLNTEAFF.

This clonotype was detected only a few times. This chain links TRBV20-1 with TRBJ2-1; no definite D call. The germline V and J ends were trimmed by 1 base and 9 bases, with 25 bases remaining between them. The CDR3 consists of 17 residues. Per the germline V gene, CDR1 is DFQATT and CDR2 is SNEGSKA (reference sequence). CDR3 amino acids: CSARVLRSTSYVGEQFF. The DNA for the CDR3 is TGCAGTGCTAGAGTGTTACGTTCGACCTCCTACGTTGGTGAGCAGTTCTTC.

This clonotype came up a few times. The CDR3 coding sequence is TGCAGTGCTAACATAAGGGGGGGGCGGCAAGAGACCCAGTACTTC. This sequence encodes CSANIRGGRQETQYF. J is TRBJ2-5 and V is TRBV20-1; the D gene is possibly TRBD2 (7 bases). The V end lost 4 bases, the J end lost 2 bases, and 17 bases lay between the germline ends. The CDR3 runs 15 residues. CDR1 and CDR2 from the germline V gene are DFQATT and SNEGSKA (reference sequence).

The sample holds a few counts of this clonotype. This chain connects TRBV5-1 to TRBJ2-7, with 9 bases aligning to TRBD2. The CDR3 loop spans 15 amino acids. Germline-derived CDR1 and CDR2 are SGHRS and YFSETQ. Trimming at V came to 1 base and at J to 2 bases, leaving 4 bases not matched to a gene. The CDR3 coding sequence is TGCGCCAGCAGCTTGTTGGCTAGCGGGACCTACGAGCAGTACTTC. This translates into CASSLLASGTYEQYF.

Only a few counts were recorded for this clonotype. The rearrangement uses TRBV27 and TRBJ2-3, with 7 bases lining up with TRBD2. Germline CDR1 and CDR2: MNHEY and SMNVEV (reference sequence). V gave up 6 bases and J gave up 0 bases; unmatched junction bases: 3. The CDR3 is 14 amino acids. The DNA for the CDR3 is TGTGCCAGCAGAAGCGGGGCTAGCACAGATACGCAGTATTTT. This codes for CASRSGASTDTQYF.